This T cell receptor beta chain comes out of a study of vaccination effects on CD4 cells after COVID-19. For the study at large: Post-vaccine draws lagged the second dose by a median of 72 days.

The culture ran for about 11 days, and then CD4+ T cells were isolated. BNT162b2 vaccine or mRNA-1273 vaccine was given to participants in two doses. None of the vaccinated had previously contracted SARS-CoV-2, and their nucleocapsid antibodies tested negative. This CDR3 comprises 13 residues. Looked up from germline, CDR1 is SGHTA and CDR2 is FQGTGA. V was shortened by 3 bases and J by 5 bases, with 10 bases between the two germline ends. The table came from immunoSEQ multiplex PCR; TCRdb's copy has only in-frame clones and leaves some out. The profile covers under 70,000 clones, with roughly 81% appearing a single time and approximately 2% taken by the ten largest. This clone was seen more than once but under ten times. Its specificity is not known.

This sample comprised CD4+ T cells from PBMCs cultured without peptide, obtained after COVID-19 vaccination. The origin of this receptor is a human donor who received a COVID-19 vaccine. This rearrangement joins TRBV7-3 to TRBJ1-1; tentatively, D is TRBD1 (6 bases). DNA for the CDR3: TGTGCCAGCAGCTTTAACAGGGAAACTGAAGCTTTCTTT. Translating it yields CASSFNRETEAFF.